This paragraph covers one T cell receptor (beta chain) sequence. Unmatched junction bases numbered 10, after V lost 6 bases and J lost 5 bases. The CDR3 spans 15 residues. Germline V gives CDR1 LNHDA, CDR2 SQIVND (reference sequence). This entry comes from a study of T cell changes during pregnancy in multiple sclerosis. Profiling relied on immunoSEQ multiplex PCR, and the TCRdb table lists in-frame clones only, not all of them. The data show 85,000 to 100,000 clones, with around 93% seen just once and 0.9% to 0.95% held by the top ten. This chain uses TRBV19 with TRBJ1-2; 9 nucleotides align to TRBD1. The sample was peripheral blood, taken before pregnancy. This sequence originates from a female donor with multiple sclerosis, enrolled in a pregnancy study. The CDR3 DNA sequence: TGTGCCAGTAGCCCCTGGACAGGGGACGCGTATGGCTACACCTTC. Translation gives CASSPWTGDAYGYTF.